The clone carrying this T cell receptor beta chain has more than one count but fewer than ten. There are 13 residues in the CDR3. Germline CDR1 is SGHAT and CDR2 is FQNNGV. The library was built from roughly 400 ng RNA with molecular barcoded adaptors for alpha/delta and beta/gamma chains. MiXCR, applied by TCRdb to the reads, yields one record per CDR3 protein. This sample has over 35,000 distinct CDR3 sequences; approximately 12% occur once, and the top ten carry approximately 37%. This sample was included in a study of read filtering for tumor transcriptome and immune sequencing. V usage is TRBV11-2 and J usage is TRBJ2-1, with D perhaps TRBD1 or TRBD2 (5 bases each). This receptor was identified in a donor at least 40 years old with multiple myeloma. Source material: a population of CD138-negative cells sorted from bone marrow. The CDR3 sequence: CAISGSSYNEQFF. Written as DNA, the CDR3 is TGTGCTATTTCAGGGAGCTCCTACAATGAGCAGTTCTTC.